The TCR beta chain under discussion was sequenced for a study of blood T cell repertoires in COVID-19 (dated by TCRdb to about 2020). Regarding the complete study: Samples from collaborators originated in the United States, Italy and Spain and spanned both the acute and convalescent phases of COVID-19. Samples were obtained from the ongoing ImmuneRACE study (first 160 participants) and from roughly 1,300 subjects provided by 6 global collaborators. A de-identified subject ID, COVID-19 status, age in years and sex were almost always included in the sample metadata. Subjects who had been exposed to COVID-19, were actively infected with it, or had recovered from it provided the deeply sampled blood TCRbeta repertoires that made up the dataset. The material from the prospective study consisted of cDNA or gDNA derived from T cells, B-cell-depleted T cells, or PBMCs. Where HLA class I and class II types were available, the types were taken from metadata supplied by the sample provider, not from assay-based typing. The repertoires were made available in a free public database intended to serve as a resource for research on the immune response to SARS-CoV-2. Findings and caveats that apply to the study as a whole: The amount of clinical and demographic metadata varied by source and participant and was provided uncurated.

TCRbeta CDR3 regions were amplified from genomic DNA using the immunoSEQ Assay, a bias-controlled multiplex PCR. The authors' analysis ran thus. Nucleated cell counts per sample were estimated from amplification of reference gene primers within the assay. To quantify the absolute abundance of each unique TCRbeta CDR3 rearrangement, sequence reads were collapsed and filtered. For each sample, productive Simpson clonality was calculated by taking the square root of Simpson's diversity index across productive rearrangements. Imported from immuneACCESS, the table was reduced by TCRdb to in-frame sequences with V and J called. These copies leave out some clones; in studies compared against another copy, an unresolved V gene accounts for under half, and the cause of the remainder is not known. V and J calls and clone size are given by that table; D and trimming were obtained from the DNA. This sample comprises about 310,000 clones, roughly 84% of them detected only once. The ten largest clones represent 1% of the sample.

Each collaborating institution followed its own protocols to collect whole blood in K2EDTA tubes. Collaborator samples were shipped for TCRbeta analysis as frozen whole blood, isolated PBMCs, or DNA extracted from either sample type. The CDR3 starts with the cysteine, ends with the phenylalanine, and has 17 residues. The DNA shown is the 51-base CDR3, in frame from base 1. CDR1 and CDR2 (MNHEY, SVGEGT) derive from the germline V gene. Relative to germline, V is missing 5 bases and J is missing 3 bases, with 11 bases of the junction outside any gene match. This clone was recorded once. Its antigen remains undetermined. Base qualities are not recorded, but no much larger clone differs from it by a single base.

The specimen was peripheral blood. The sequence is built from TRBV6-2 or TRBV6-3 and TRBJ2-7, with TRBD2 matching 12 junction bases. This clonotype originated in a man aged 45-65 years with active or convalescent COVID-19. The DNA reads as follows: TGTGCCAGCAGTCATCCCTTTCTAGCGGGAGGGATCTACGAGCAGTACTTC. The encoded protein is CASSHPFLAGGIYEQYF.